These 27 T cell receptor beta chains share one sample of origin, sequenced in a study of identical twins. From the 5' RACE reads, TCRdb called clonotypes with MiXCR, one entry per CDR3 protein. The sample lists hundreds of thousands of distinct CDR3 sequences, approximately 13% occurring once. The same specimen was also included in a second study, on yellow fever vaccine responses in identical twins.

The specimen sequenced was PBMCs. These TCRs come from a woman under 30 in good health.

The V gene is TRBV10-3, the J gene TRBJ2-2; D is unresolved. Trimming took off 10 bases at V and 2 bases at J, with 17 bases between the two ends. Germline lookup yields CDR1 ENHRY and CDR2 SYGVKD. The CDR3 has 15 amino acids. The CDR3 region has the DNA TGTGCCACCCTTCCCAGTCCGGGTAACACCGGGGAGCTGTTTTTT. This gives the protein CATLPSPGNTGELFF.

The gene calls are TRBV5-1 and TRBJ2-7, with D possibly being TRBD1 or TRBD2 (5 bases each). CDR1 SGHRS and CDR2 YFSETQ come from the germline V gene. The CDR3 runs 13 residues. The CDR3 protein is CASRLGTGYEQYV. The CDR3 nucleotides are TGCGCCAGCAGATTGGGGACGGGCTACGAGCAGTACGTC.

This CDR3 is CASSEDRYQETQYF. CDR3 DNA sequence: TGTGCCAGCAGTGAAGACCGGTACCAAGAGACCCAGTACTTC. The V and J genes are TRBV25-1 and TRBJ2-5; D remains ambiguous. V lost 2 bases and J 0 bases, leaving 7 bases between the germline ends. Germline loops: CDR1 MGHDK, CDR2 SYGVNS. This CDR3 comprises 14 residues.

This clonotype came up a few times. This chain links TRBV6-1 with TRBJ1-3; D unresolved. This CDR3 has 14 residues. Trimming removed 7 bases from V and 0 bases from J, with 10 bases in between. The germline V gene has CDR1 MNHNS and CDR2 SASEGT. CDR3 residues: CASTTRVSGNTIYF. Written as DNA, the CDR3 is TGTGCCAGCACCACTCGGGTCTCTGGAAACACCATATATTTT.

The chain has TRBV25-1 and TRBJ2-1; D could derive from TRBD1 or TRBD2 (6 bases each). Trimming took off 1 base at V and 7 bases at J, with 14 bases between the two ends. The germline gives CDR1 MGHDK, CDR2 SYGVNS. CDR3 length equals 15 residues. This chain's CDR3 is CASSESVQGRNEQFF. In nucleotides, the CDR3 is TGTGCCAGCAGTGAATCGGTGCAGGGGAGGAATGAGCAGTTCTTC. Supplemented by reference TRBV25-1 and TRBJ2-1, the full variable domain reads EADIYQTPRYLVIGTGKKITLECSQTMGHDKMYWYQQDPGMELHLIHYSYGVNSTEKGDLSSESTVSRIRTEHFPLTLESARPSHTSQYLCASSESVQGRNEQFFGPGTRLTVL.

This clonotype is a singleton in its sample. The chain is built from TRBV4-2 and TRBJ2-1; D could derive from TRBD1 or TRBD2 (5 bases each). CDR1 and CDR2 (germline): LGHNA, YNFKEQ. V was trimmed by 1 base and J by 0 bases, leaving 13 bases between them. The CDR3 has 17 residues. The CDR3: CASSQGLWGSSYNEQFF. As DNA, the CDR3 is TGTGCCAGCAGCCAAGGTCTATGGGGGAGCTCCTACAATGAGCAGTTCTTC.

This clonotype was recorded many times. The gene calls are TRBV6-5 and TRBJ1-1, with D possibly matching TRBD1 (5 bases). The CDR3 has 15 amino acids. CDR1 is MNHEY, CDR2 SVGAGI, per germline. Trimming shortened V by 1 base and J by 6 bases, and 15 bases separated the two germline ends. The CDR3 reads CASSYYITGGAEAFF. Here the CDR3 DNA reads TGTGCCAGCAGTTACTATATCACAGGAGGTGCTGAAGCTTTCTTT.

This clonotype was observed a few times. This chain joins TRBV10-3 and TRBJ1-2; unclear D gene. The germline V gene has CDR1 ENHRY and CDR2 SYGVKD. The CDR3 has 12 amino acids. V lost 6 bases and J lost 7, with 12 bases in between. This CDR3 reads CAISNLGVGYTF. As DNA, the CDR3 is TGTGCCATCAGCAACCTCGGGGTTGGCTACACCTTC.

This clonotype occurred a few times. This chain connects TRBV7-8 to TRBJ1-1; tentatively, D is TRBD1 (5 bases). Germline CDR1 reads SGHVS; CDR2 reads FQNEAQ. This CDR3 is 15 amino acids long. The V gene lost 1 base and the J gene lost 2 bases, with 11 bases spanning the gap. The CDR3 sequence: CASSLGTQANTEAFF. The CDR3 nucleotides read TGTGCCAGCAGCTTAGGGACACAAGCAAACACTGAAGCTTTCTTT.

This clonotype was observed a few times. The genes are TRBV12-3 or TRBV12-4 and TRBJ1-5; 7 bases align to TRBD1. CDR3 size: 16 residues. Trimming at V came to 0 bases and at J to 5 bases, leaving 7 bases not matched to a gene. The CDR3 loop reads CASSLALTQGDQPQHF. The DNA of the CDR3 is TGTGCCAGCAGTTTAGCGCTAACGCAGGGGGATCAGCCCCAGCATTTT.

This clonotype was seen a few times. Written as DNA, the CDR3 is TGCGCTTCGTGGCCGGGACAGTCCACAGATACGCAGTATTTT. Translated: CASWPGQSTDTQYF. The J gene is TRBJ2-3, the V gene TRBV5-1; 7 bases are shared with TRBD1. Looked up from germline, CDR1 is SGHRS and CDR2 is YFSETQ. This CDR3 comprises 14 residues.

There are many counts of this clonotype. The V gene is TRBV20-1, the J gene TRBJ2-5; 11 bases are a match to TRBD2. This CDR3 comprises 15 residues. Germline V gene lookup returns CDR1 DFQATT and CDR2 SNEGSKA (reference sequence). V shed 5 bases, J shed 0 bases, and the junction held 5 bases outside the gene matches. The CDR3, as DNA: TGCAGTGCTCTTCTAGCGGGGGGATACCAAGAGACCCAGTACTTC. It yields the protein CSALLAGGYQETQYF.

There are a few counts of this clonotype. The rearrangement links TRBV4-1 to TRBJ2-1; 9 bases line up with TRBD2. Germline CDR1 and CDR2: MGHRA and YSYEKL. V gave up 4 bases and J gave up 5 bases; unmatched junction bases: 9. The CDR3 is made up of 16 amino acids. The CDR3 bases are TGCGCCAGCAGCCTATATCTGGCTAGCGGGGACAATGAGCAGTTCTTC. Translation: CASSLYLASGDNEQFF.

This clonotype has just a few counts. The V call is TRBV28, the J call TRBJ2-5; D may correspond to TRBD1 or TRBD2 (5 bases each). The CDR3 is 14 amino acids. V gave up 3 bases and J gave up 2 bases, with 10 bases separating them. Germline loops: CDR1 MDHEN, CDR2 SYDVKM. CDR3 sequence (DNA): TGTGCCAGCAGTTTTCGAGGGGAACAAGAGACCCAGTACTTC. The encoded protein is CASSFRGEQETQYF.

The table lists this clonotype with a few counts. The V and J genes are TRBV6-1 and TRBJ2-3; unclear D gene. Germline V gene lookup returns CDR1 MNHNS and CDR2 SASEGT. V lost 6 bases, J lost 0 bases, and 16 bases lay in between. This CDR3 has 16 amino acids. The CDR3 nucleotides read TGTGCCAGCAGGACGGGCACAAGGGTGAGCACAGATACGCAGTATTTT. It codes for CASRTGTRVSTDTQYF.

Here the CDR3 reads CASSPIWGSGANVLTF. The CDR3 bases are TGTGCCAGCAGCCCCATCTGGGGGTCTGGGGCCAACGTCCTGACTTTC. J is TRBJ2-6 and V is TRBV7-9; D assignment may be TRBD1 or TRBD2 (5 bases each). Between the trimmed V and J ends, which lost 5 bases and 1 base, there was a span of 12 bases. CDR3 length: 16 amino acids. Germline loops: CDR1 SEHNR, CDR2 FQNEAQ (reference sequence).

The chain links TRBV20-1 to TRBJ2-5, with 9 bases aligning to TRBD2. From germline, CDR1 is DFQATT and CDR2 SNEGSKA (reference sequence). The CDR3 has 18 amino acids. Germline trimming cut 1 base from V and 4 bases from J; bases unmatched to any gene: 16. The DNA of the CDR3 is TGCAGTGCTAGAGGAATCGAGACTAGCGGTGCCCCGGGAGAGACCCAGTACTTC. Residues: CSARGIETSGAPGETQYF.

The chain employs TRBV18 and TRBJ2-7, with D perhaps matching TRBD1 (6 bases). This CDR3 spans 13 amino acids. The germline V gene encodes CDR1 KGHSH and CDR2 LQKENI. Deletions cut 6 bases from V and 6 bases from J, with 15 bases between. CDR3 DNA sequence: TGTGCCAGCTCTCTTGGGGCAGGGGTCGAGCAGTACGTC. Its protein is CASSLGAGVEQYV.

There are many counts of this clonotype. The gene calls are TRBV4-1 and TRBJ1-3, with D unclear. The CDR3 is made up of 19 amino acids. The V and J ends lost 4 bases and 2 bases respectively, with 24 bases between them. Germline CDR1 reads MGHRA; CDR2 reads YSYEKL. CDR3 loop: CASSRNIAGRERAGNTIYF. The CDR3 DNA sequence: TGCGCCAGCAGCCGAAATATAGCCGGGCGCGAAAGGGCTGGAAACACCATATATTTT.

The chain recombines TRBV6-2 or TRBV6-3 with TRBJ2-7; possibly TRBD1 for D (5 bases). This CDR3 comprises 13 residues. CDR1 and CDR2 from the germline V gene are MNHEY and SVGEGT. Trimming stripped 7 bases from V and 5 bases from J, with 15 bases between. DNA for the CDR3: TGTGCCAGCATGGCTAGGACATTCCACGAGCAGTACTTC. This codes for CASMARTFHEQYF.

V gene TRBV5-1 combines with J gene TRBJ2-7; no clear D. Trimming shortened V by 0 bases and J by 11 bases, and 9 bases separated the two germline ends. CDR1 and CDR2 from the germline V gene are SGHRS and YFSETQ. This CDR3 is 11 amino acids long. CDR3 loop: CASSLVREEYV. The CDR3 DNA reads TGCGCCAGCAGCTTGGTCCGAGAGGAGTACGTC.

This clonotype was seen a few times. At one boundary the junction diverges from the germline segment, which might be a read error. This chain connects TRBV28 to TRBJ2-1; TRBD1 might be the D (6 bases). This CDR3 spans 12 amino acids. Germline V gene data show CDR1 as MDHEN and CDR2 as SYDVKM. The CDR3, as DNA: TGTGCCAGCAGTCTAGGCCCCCAGGGGACCTCCTTC. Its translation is CASSLGPQGTSF.

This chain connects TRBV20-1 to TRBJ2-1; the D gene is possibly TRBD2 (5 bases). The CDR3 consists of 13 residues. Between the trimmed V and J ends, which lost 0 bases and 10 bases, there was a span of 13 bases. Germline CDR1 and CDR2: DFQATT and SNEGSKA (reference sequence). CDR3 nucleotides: TGCAGTGCTAGAGATCTCCTAGCCCCCGAGCAGTTCTTC. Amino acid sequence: CSARDLLAPEQFF.

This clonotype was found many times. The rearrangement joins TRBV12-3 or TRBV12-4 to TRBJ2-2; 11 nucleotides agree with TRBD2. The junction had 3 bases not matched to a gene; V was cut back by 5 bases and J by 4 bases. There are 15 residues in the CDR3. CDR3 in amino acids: CASSRLAGITGELFF. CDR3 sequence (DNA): TGTGCCAGCAGTCGACTAGCGGGAATCACCGGGGAGCTGTTTTTT.

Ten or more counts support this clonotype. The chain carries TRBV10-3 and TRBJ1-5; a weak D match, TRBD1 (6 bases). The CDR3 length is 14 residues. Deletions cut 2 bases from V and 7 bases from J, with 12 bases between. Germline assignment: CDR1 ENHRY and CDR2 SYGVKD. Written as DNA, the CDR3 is TGTGCCATCAGTGAGCCAGGGGTGGACCAGCCCCAGCATTTT. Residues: CAISEPGVDQPQHF.

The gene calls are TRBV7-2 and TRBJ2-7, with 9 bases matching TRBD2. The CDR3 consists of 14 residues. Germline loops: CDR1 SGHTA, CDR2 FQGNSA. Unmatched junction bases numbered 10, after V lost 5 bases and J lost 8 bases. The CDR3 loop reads CASSPRGSGRQQYF. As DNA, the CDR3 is TGTGCCAGCAGCCCTCGGGGTAGCGGGAGACAGCAGTACTTC.

CDR3 nucleotide sequence: TGTGCCAGCAGCCCGCTCGGGTTTGGCTATGGCTACACCTTC. This encodes CASSPLGFGYGYTF. The chain recombines TRBV7-8 with TRBJ1-2; D gene uncertain. The CDR3 runs 14 residues. The V gene's germline CDR1 is SGHVS and CDR2 FQNEAQ. V was shortened by 5 bases and J by 4 bases, with 14 bases between the two germline ends.